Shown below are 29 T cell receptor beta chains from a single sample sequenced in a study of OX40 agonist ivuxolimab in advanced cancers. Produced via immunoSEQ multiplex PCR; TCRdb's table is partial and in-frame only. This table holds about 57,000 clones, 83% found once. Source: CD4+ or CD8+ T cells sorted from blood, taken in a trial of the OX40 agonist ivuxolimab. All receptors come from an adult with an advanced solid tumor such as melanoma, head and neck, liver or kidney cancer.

CDR3 DNA sequence: TGTGCCAGCAGCCAAGAAGCTAGAGCGCTACACAATGAGCAGTTCTTC. This sequence encodes CASSQEARALHNEQFF. The chain carries TRBV4-2 and TRBJ2-1, with no clear D. Germline V gives CDR1 LGHNA, CDR2 YNFKEQ. V lost 0 bases to trimming and J lost 5 bases, with 14 bases between them. The CDR3 runs 16 residues.

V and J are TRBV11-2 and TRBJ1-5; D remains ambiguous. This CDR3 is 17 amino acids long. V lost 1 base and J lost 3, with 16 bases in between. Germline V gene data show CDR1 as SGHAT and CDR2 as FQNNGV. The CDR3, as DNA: TGTGCCAGCAGCTTAGGCGGGTCCGGGTTATACAATCAGCCCCAGCATTTT. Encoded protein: CASSLGGSGLYNQPQHF.

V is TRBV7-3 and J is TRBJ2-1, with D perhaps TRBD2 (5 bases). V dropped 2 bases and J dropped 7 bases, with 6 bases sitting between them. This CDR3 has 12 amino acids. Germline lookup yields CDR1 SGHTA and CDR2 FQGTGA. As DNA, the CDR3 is TGTGCCAGCAGCTTAGGGAGAAATGAGCAGTTCTTC. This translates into CASSLGRNEQFF.

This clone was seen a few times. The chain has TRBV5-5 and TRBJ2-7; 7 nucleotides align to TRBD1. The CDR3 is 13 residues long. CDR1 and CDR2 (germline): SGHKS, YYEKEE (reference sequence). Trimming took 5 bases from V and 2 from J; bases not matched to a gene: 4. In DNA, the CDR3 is TGTGCCAGCAGTTCCCAGGGGGCCTACGAGCAGTACTTC. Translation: CASSSQGAYEQYF. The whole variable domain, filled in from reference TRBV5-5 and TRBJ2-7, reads DAGVTQSPTHLIKTRGQQVTLRCSPISGHKSVSWYQQVLGQGPQFIFQYYEKEERGRGNFPDRFSARQFPNYSSELNVNALLLGDSALYLCASSSQGAYEQYFGPGTRLTVT.

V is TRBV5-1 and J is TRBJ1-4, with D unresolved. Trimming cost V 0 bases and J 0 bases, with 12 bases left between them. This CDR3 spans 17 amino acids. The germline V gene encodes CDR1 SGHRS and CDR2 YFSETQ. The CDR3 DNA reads TGCGCCAGCAGCTTGGAGGGAGGATTCGCAACTAATGAAAAACTGTTTTTT. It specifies CASSLEGGFATNEKLFF.

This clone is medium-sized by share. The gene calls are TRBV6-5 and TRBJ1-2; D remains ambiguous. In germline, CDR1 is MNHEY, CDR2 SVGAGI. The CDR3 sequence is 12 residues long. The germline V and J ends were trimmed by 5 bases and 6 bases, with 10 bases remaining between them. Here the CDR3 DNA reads TGTGCCAGCAGTGATGGCGGGGATGGCTACACCTTC. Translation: CASSDGGDGYTF.

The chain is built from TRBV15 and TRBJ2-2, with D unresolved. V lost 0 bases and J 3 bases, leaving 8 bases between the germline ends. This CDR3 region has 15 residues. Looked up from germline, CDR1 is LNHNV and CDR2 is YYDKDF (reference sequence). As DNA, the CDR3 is TGTGCCACCAGCAGAGATCGTTTAGACACCGGGGAGCTGTTTTTT. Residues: CATSRDRLDTGELFF.

The CDR3 nucleotides read TGTGCCAGTGCACAGGGGGCTCGTTACAATGAGCAGTTCTTC. Translated: CASAQGARYNEQFF. This chain uses TRBV7-3 with TRBJ2-1; 9 bases are shared with TRBD1. Looked up from germline, CDR1 is SGHTA and CDR2 is FQGTGA. Trimming took 9 bases from V and 4 from J; bases not matched to a gene: 7. The CDR3 covers 14 residues.

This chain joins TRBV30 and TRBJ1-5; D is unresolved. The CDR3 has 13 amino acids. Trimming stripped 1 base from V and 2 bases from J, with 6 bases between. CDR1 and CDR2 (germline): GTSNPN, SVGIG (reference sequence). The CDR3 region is CAWSGSRNQPQHF. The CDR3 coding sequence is TGTGCCTGGAGTGGCAGCCGCAATCAGCCCCAGCATTTT.

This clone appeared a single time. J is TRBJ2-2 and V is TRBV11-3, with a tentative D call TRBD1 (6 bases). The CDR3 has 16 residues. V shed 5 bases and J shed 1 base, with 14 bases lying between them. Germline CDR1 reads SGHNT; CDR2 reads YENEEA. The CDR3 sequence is CASSRPGHGNTGELFF. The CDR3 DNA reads TGTGCCAGCAGCAGGCCGGGACACGGGAACACCGGGGAGCTGTTTTTT.

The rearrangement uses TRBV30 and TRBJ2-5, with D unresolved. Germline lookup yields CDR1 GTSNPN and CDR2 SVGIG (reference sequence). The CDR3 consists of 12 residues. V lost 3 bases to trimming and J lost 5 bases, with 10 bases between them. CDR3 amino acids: CAWSSEGETQYF. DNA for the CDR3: TGTGCCTGGAGCTCGGAAGGGGAGACCCAGTACTTC.

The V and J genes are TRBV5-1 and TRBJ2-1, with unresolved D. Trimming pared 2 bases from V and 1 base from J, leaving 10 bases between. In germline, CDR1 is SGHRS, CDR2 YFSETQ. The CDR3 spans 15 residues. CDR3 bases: TGCGCCAGCAGCTTCAGGAGTGATTCCTACAATGAGCAGTTCTTC. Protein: CASSFRSDSYNEQFF. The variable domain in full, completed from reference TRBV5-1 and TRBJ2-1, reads KAGVTQTPRYLIKTRGQQVTLSCSPISGHRSVSWYQQTPGQGLQFLFEYFSETQRNKGNFPGRFSGRQFSNSRSEMNVSTLELGDSALYLCASSFRSDSYNEQFFGPGTRLTVL.

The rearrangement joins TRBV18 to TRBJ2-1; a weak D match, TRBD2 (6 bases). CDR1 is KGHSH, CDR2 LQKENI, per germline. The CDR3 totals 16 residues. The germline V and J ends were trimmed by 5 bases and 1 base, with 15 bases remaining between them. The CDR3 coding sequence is TGTGCCAGCTCATATGTGGGAGGCCTTTCCTACAATGAGCAGTTCTTC. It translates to CASSYVGGLSYNEQFF.

The CDR3 DNA reads TGTGCCAGCTCACCAAGGGGTCACAGGGACACAGATACGCAGTATTTT. Translated: CASSPRGHRDTDTQYF. The chain has TRBV18 and TRBJ2-3, with D possibly being TRBD1 (6 bases). Germline CDR1 and CDR2: KGHSH and LQKENI. V shed 2 bases and J shed 2 bases, with 14 bases lying between them. The CDR3 has 16 amino acids. The variable domain in full, with the rest retrieved from reference TRBV18 and TRBJ2-3, is NAGVMQNPRHLVRRRGQEARLRCSPMKGHSHVYWYRQLPEEGLKFMVYLQKENIIDESGMPKERFSAEFPKEGPSILRIQQVVRGDSAAYFCASSPRGHRDTDTQYFGPGTRLTVL.

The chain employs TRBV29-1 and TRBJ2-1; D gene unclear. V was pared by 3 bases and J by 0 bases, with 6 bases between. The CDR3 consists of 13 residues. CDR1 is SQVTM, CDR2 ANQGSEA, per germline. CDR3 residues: CSVDRSSYNEQFF. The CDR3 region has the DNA TGCAGCGTTGACAGGAGCTCCTACAATGAGCAGTTCTTC.

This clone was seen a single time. The CDR3 sequence is CASKVRGTGSYEQYF. The CDR3 region has the DNA TGTGCCAGCAAGGTCAGGGGCACCGGATCCTACGAGCAGTACTTC. This sequence joins TRBV6-1 and TRBJ2-7, with D possibly being TRBD1 (6 bases). The germline V gene encodes CDR1 MNHNS and CDR2 SASEGT. The germline V and J ends were trimmed by 7 bases and 1 base, with 17 bases remaining between them. The CDR3 is 15 amino acids.

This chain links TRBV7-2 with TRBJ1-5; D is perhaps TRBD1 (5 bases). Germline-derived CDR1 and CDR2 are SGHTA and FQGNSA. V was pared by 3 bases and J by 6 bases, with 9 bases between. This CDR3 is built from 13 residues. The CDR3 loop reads CASSFRGGQPQHF. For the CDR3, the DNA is TGTGCCAGCAGCTTCCGGGGGGGTCAGCCCCAGCATTTT.

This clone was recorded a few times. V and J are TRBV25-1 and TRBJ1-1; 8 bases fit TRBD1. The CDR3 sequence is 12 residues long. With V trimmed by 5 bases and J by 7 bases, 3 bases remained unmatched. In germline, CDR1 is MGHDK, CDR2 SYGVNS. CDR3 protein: CASSRDRGEAFF. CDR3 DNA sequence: TGTGCCAGCAGTCGAGACAGGGGTGAAGCTTTCTTT.

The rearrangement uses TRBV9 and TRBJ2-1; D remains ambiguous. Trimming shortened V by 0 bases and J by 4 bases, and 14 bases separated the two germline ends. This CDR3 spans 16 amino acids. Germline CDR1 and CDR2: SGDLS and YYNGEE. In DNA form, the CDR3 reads TGTGCCAGCAGCGTAGCGCCAGCCCATCTTTACAATGAGCAGTTCTTC. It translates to CASSVAPAHLYNEQFF.

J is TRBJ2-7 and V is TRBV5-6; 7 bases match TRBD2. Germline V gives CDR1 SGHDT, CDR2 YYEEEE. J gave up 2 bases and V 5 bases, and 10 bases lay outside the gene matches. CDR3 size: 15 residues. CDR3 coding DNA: TGTGCCAGCAGTTCTCAGCGGGATCCCACCTACGAGCAGTACTTC. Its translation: CASSSQRDPTYEQYF.

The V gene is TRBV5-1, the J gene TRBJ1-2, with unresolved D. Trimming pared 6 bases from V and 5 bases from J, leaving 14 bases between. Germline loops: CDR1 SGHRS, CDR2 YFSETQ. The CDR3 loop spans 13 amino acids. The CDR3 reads CASTSDGRYGYTF. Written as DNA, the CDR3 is TGCGCCAGCACCTCGGACGGAAGATATGGCTACACCTTC.

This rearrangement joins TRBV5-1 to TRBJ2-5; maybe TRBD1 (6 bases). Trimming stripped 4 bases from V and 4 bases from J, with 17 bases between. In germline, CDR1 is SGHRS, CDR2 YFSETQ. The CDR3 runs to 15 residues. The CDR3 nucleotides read TGCGCCAGCAGCGGAGGACAGATTGGGCTAGAGACCCAGTACTTC. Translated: CASSGGQIGLETQYF.

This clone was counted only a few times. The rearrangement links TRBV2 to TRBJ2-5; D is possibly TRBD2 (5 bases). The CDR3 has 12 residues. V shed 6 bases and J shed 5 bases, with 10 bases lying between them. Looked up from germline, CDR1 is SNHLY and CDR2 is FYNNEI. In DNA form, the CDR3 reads TGTGCCAGCAGCCTTAGGAGGGAGACCCAGTACTTC. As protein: CASSLRRETQYF.

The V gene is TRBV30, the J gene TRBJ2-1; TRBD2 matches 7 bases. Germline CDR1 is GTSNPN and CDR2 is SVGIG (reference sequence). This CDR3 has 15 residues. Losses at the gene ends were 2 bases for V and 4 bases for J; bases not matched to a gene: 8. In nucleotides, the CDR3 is TGTGCCTGGAGTCGGGGCGGGGAGGGGTACAATGAGCAGTTCTTC. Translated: CAWSRGGEGYNEQFF.

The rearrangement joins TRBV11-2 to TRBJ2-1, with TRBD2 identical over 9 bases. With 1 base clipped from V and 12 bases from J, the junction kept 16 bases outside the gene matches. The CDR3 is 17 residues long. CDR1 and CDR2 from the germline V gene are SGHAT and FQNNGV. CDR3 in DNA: TGTGCCAGCAGCTTAGTGGGTCGCGGGAGGGCCCCAGGGGGGCAGTTCTTC. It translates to CASSLVGRGRAPGGQFF.

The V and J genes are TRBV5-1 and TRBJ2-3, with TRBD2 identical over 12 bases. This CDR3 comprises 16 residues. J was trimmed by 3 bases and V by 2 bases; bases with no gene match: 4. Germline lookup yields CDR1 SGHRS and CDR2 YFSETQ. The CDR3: CASSFPTSGSTDTQYF. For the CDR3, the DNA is TGCGCCAGCAGCTTCCCGACTAGCGGGAGTACAGATACGCAGTATTTT.

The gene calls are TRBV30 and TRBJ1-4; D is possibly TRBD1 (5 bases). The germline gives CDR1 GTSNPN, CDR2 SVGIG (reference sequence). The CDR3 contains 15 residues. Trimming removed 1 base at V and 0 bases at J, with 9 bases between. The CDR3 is CAWSGDSATNEKLFF. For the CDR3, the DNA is TGTGCCTGGAGTGGGGACTCAGCAACTAATGAAAAACTGTTTTTT.

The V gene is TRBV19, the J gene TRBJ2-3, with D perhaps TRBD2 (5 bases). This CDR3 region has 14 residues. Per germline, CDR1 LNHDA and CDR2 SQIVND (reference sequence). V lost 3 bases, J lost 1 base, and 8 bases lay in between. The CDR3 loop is CASSIQLGTDTQYF. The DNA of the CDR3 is TGTGCCAGTAGTATTCAACTAGGCACAGATACGCAGTATTTT. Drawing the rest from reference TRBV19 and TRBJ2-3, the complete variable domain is DGGITQSPKYLFRKEGQNVTLSCEQNLNHDAMYWYRQDPGQGLRLIYYSQIVNDFQKGDIAEGYSVSREKKESFPLTVTSAQKNPTAFYLCASSIQLGTDTQYFGPGTRLTVL.

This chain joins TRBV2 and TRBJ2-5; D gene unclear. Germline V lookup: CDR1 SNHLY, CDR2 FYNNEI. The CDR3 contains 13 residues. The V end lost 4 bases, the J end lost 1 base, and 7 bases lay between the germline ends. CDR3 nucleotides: TGTGCCAGCAGTGGTCTCGCCCAAGAGACCCAGTACTTC. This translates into CASSGLAQETQYF.